The 5 T cell receptor beta chains given below trace back to one sample, sequenced in a study of naive and memory T cell subsets. The beta constant-region primer was an equimolar mix of two oligonucleotides covering TRBC1 and TRBC2. MiXCR, applied by TCRdb to the UMI-ligation and nested PCR reads, yields one record per CDR3 protein. The sample lists 89,000 or so distinct CDR3 sequences, around 12% occurring once. Sequences were obtained from central memory CD4+ T cells from blood. The receptors shown here come from a human donor in good health.

This clonotype was detected many times. V gene TRBV7-2 combines with J gene TRBJ2-3; D remains unclear. Trimming left V 9 bases short and J 1 base short, with 14 bases between. CDR3 length: 14 amino acids. Germline loops: CDR1 SGHTA, CDR2 FQGNSA. The CDR3 here is CASWNSPGTDTQYF. The CDR3 DNA sequence: TGTGCCAGTTGGAACAGTCCTGGCACAGATACGCAGTATTTT.

The V and J genes are TRBV21-1 and TRBJ2-1; the DNA was not used to check the table's D call, TRBD2. TRBV21-1 is reported as a pseudogene. The CDR3 has 16 residues. The CDR3: CASSSPRITTYNEQFF. The DNA for the CDR3 is TGTGCCAGCAGCTCCCCTAGAATTACTACCTACAATGAGCAGTTCTTC.

The chain recombines TRBV7-3 with TRBJ2-3, with TRBD2 matching 14 bases. V shed 5 bases and J 4 bases; nucleotides not matched to a gene: 5. CDR3 length: 16 amino acids. Germline V gene lookup returns CDR1 SGHTA and CDR2 FQGTGA. The CDR3: CASSETSGRAADTQYF. CDR3 bases: TGTGCCAGCAGCGAGACTAGCGGGAGGGCCGCAGATACGCAGTATTTT.

The chain joins TRBV6-5 to TRBJ1-3; a weak D match, TRBD1 (5 bases). The CDR3 sequence is 14 residues long. Germline loops: CDR1 MNHEY, CDR2 SVGAGI. Trimming removed 2 bases from V and 3 bases from J, with 8 bases in between. The CDR3 reads CASSYGRGGNTIYF. The CDR3 DNA reads TGTGCCAGCAGTTACGGGAGGGGTGGAAACACCATATATTTT.

This chain links TRBV14 with TRBJ1-2, with D unclear. V lost 1 base and J lost 2, with 2 bases in between. Per germline, CDR1 SGHDN and CDR2 FVKESK. The CDR3 is 12 residues long. DNA of the CDR3: TGTGCCAGCAGCCAAGTGAACTATGGCTACACCTTC. Its protein product is CASSQVNYGYTF.